The 8 T cell receptor beta chains reported below all come from one sample, sequenced in a study of T-cell reconstitution after alpha-beta-depleted transplantation in children. For TCRbeta, the library was prepared with unique molecular identifiers. TCRdb processed the PCR reads anew with MiXCR; each CDR3 protein has one entry. The sample contains about 300,000 distinct CDR3 sequences, around a tenth of which appear only once. The sequencing here drew on PBMCs, taken before TCRalphabeta/CD19-depleted stem cell transplant. The receptors originated from a boy under two years old with acute myeloid leukemia, due to receive a stem cell transplant.

In this sample, this clonotype turned up a few times. The chain employs TRBV28 and TRBJ2-3, with 9 bases fitting TRBD2. Germline V gene data show CDR1 as MDHEN and CDR2 as SYDVKM. The CDR3 is made up of 19 amino acids. Trimming removed 3 bases from V and 6 bases from J; junction bases left unmatched: 19. The CDR3 is CASSLKAGGPPPPPDTQYF. Written as DNA, the CDR3 is TGTGCCAGCAGTTTGAAAGCGGGAGGTCCCCCGCCGCCGCCGGATACGCAGTATTTT. Variable domain in full (rest from reference TRBV28 and TRBJ2-3): DVKVTQSSRYLVKRTGEKVFLECVQDMDHENMFWYRQDPGLGLRLIYFSYDVKMKEKGDIPEGYSVSREKKERFSLILESASTNQTSMYLCASSLKAGGPPPPPDTQYFGPGTRLTVL.

The CDR3 DNA sequence: TGTGCCTGGAGGAACCGGGACAGAGGCTACACCTTC. Residues: CAWRNRDRGYTF. V usage is TRBV30 and J usage is TRBJ1-2; TRBD1 aligns across 7 bases. The germline CDR1 and CDR2 sequences are GTSNPN and SVGIG (reference sequence). Trimming at V came to 3 bases and at J to 8 bases, leaving 6 bases not matched to a gene. CDR3 size: 12 residues.

The chain links TRBV7-6 to TRBJ2-3, with D unresolved. Deletions cut 5 bases from V and 1 base from J, with 13 bases between. Germline assignment: CDR1 SGHVS and CDR2 FNYEAQ. The CDR3 is made up of 15 amino acids. CDR3 coding DNA: TGTGCCAGCAGCCAATGTGGGCTTTGCACAGATACGCAGTATTTT. It encodes CASSQCGLCTDTQYF.

This clonotype came up many times. The V gene is TRBV28, the J gene TRBJ1-3; TRBD1 is a possible D gene (5 bases). Trimming shortened V by 2 bases and J by 0 bases, and 8 bases separated the two germline ends. The CDR3 totals 15 residues. Germline V gene data show CDR1 as MDHEN and CDR2 as SYDVKM. The CDR3 sequence: CASSLMGHSGNTIYF. In DNA, the CDR3 is TGTGCCAGCAGTTTAATGGGGCACTCTGGAAACACCATATATTTT. The whole variable domain, filled in from reference TRBV28 and TRBJ1-3, reads DVKVTQSSRYLVKRTGEKVFLECVQDMDHENMFWYRQDPGLGLRLIYFSYDVKMKEKGDIPEGYSVSREKKERFSLILESASTNQTSMYLCASSLMGHSGNTIYFGEGSWLTVV.

The rearrangement uses TRBV20-1 and TRBJ1-3; perhaps TRBD1 as D (5 bases). There are 13 residues in the CDR3. Germline V gene data show CDR1 as DFQATT and CDR2 as SNEGSKA (reference sequence). The V end lost 6 bases, the J end lost 4 bases, and 13 bases lay between the germline ends. The DNA of the CDR3 is TGCAGTGCCGATGATCGACAGGGAAACACCATATATTTT. Its translation is CSADDRQGNTIYF.

J is TRBJ2-3 and V is TRBV5-1, with D maybe TRBD2 (5 bases). The CDR3 contains 11 residues. Germline V gene data show CDR1 as SGHRS and CDR2 as YFSETQ. The germline V and J ends were trimmed by 7 bases and 5 bases, with 8 bases remaining between them. This CDR3 reads CASAGEDTQYF. The CDR3 DNA follows: TGCGCCAGCGCCGGGGAAGATACGCAGTATTTT.

In this sample, this clonotype turned up many times. The J gene is TRBJ2-7, the V gene TRBV12-3 or TRBV12-4; the D is unclear. V lost 7 bases and J 0 bases, leaving 16 bases between the germline ends. This CDR3 region has 15 residues. The CDR3 here is CASINAESSSYEQYF. CDR3 nucleotide sequence: TGTGCCAGCATCAACGCTGAGAGTAGCTCCTACGAGCAGTACTTC.

In this sample, this clonotype turned up many times. The chain uses TRBV28 and TRBJ2-7; D not certain. There are 14 residues in the CDR3. Deletions cut 4 bases from V and 3 bases from J, with 13 bases between. Germline lookup yields CDR1 MDHEN and CDR2 SYDVKM. The CDR3 nucleotides read TGTGCCAGCAGTTCTTTGGTCCCTGACTACGAGCAGTACTTC. Its protein product is CASSSLVPDYEQYF. Full variable domain (missing parts from reference TRBV28 and TRBJ2-7): DVKVTQSSRYLVKRTGEKVFLECVQDMDHENMFWYRQDPGLGLRLIYFSYDVKMKEKGDIPEGYSVSREKKERFSLILESASTNQTSMYLCASSSLVPDYEQYFGPGTRLTVT.